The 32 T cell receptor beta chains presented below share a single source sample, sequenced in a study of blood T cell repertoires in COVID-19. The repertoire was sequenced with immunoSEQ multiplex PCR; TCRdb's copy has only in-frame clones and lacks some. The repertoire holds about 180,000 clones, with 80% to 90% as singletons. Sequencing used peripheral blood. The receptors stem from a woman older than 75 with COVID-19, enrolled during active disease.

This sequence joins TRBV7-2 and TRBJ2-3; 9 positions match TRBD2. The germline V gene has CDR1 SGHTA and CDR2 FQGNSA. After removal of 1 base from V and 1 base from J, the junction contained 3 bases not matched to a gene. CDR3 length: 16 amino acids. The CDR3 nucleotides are TGTGCCAGCAGCTTAGTACTAGCGGGCCGCACAGATACGCAGTATTTT. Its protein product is CASSLVLAGRTDTQYF.

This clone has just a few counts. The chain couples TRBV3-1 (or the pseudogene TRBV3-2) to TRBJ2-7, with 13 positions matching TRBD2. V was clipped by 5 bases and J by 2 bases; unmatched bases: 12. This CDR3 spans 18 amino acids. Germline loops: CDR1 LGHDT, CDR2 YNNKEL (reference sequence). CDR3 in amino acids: CASSSRLAGGYGAYEQYF. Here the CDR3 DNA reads TGTGCCAGCAGCTCCCGACTAGCGGGAGGTTACGGGGCCTACGAGCAGTACTTC.

CDR3 sequence reads: CASSQWTGDYGYTF. CDR3 sequence (DNA): TGTGCCAGCAGCCAATGGACAGGGGACTATGGCTACACCTTC. The rearrangement joins TRBV7-9 to TRBJ1-2, with TRBD1 identical over 9 bases. CDR3 length: 14 amino acids. Trimming took 5 bases from V and 3 from J; bases not matched to a gene: 4. The germline V gene has CDR1 SEHNR and CDR2 FQNEAQ (reference sequence).

The CDR3: CASSQDHWTGGYEQYF. The CDR3 nucleotides are TGCGCCAGCAGCCAAGATCATTGGACAGGGGGCTACGAGCAGTACTTC. The chain joins TRBV4-1 to TRBJ2-7; TRBD1 agrees at 10 bases. The CDR3 totals 16 residues. J gave up 3 bases and V 0 bases, and 5 bases lay outside the gene matches. Looked up from germline, CDR1 is MGHRA and CDR2 is YSYEKL.

CDR3 region: CATRDRGLYEQYF. As DNA, the CDR3 is TGTGCCACCCGGGACAGGGGGCTTTACGAGCAGTACTTC. The chain couples TRBV18 to TRBJ2-7; TRBD1 matches 12 bases. V gave up 10 bases and J gave up 4 bases; unmatched junction bases: 5. Germline-derived CDR1 and CDR2 are KGHSH and LQKENI. The CDR3 loop spans 13 amino acids.

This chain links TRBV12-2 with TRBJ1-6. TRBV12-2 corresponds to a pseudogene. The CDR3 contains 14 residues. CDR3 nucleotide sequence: TGTGCAAGTCGCTTACCGAGTTCTGCTTCACCCCTCCACTTT. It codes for CASRLPSSASPLHF.

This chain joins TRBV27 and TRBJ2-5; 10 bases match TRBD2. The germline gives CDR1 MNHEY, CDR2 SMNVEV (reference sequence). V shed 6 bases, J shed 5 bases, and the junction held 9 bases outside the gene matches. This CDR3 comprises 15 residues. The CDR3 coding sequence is TGTGCCAGCAGACTAGCGGGGAACAGTAGGGAGACCCAGTACTTC. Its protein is CASRLAGNSRETQYF.

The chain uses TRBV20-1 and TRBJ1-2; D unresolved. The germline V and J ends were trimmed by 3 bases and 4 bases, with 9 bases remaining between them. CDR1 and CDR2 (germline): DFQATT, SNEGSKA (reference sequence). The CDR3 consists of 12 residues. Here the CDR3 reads CSASSGTYGYTF. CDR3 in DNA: TGCAGTGCTAGTAGCGGAACCTATGGCTACACCTTC.

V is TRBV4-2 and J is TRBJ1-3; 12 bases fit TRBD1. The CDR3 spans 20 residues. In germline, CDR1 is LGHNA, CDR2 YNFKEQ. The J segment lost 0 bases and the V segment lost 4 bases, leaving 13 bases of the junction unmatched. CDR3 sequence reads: CASSRSPGQGALSSGNTIYF. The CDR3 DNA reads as TGTGCCAGCAGCCGTAGTCCGGGACAGGGGGCGCTGAGCTCTGGAAACACCATATATTTT.

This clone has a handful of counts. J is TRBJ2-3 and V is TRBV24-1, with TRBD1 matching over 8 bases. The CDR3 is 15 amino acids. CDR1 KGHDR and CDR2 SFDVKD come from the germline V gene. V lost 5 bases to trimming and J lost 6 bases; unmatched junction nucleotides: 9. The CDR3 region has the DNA TGTGCCACCAGTGGGGACGGACAGGGACAGGATACGCAGTATTTT. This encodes CATSGDGQGQDTQYF.

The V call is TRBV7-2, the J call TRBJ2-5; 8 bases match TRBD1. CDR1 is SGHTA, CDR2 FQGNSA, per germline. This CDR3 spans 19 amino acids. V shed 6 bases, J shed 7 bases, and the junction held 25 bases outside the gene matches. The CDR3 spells CASRTRGTGFSAATGTQYF. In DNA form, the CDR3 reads TGTGCCAGCAGAACCCGCGGGACAGGTTTTAGCGCTGCTACAGGGACCCAGTACTTC.

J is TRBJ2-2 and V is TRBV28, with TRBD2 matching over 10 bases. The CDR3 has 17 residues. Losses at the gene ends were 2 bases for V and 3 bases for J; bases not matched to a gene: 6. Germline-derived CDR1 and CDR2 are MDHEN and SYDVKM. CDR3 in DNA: TGTGCCAGCAGTTTACTAGCGGGAGTAAGTGACACCGGGGAGCTGTTTTTT. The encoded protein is CASSLLAGVSDTGELFF. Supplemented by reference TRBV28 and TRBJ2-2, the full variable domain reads DVKVTQSSRYLVKRTGEKVFLECVQDMDHENMFWYRQDPGLGLRLIYFSYDVKMKEKGDIPEGYSVSREKKERFSLILESASTNQTSMYLCASSLLAGVSDTGELFFGEGSRLTVL.

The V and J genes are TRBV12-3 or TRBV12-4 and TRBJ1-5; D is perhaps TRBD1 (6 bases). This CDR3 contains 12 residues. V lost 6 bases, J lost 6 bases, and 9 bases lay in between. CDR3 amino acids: CASRTGRQPQHF. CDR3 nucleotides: TGTGCCAGCAGGACAGGCCGTCAGCCCCAGCATTTT.

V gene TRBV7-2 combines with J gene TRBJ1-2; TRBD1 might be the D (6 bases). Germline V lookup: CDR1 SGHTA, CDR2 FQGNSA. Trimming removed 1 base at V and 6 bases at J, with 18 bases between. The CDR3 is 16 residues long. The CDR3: CASSLVGGQGEDGYTF. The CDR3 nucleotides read TGTGCCAGCAGCTTAGTGGGGGGGCAGGGAGAAGATGGCTACACCTTC.

The CDR3 loop is CASSLETGQGNSPLHF. In DNA form, the CDR3 reads TGCGCCAGCAGCTTGGAAACGGGACAGGGGAATTCACCCCTCCACTTT. The chain uses TRBV5-1 and TRBJ1-6; 10 bases match TRBD1. V lost 0 bases to trimming and J lost 7 bases; unmatched junction nucleotides: 4. The CDR3 totals 16 residues. Germline CDR1 is SGHRS and CDR2 is YFSETQ. Full variable domain (missing parts from reference TRBV5-1 and TRBJ1-6): KAGVTQTPRYLIKTRGQQVTLSCSPISGHRSVSWYQQTPGQGLQFLFEYFSETQRNKGNFPGRFSGRQFSNSRSEMNVSTLELGDSALYLCASSLETGQGNSPLHFGNGTRLTVT.

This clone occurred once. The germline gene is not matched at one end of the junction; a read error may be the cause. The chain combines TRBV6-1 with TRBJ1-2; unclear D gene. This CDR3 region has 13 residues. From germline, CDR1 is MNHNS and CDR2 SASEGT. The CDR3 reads CASSEGRVRGSNF. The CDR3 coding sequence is TGTGCCAGCAGTGAAGGGAGGGTAAGAGGGTCGAACTTC.

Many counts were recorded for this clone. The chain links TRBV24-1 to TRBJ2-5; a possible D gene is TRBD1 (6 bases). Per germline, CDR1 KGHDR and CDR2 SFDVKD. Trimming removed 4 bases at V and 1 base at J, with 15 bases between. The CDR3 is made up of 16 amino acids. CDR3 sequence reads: CATSDPRTEPQETQYF. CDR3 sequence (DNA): TGTGCCACCAGTGACCCACGGACAGAACCCCAAGAGACCCAGTACTTC.

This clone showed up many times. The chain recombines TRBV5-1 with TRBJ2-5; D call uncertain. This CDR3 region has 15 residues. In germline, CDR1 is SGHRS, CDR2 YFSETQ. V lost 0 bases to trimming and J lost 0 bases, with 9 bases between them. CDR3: CASSLDSPYQETQYF. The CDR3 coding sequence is TGCGCCAGCAGCTTGGACAGCCCGTACCAAGAGACCCAGTACTTC.

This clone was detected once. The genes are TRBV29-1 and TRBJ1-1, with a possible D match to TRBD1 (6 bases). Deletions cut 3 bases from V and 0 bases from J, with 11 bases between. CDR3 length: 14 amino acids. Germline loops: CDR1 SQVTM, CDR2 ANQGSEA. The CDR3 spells CSVEVDSLNTEAFF. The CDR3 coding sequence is TGCAGCGTTGAGGTGGACAGCCTGAACACTGAAGCTTTCTTT.

CDR3 bases: TGTGCAAGTCGCGCCGAGGGGGTAATTAGCAATCAGCCCCAGCATTTT. The encoded protein is CASRAEGVISNQPQHF. The chain recombines TRBV12-2 with TRBJ1-5; TRBD1 is the table's D call and was not checked against the DNA. TRBV12-2 is shown as a pseudogene. The CDR3 length is 16 residues.

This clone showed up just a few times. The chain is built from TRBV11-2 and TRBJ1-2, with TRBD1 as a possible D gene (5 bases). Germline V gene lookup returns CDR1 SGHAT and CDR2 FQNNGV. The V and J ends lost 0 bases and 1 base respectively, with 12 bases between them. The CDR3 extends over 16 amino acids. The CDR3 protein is CASSLDGARRNYGYTF. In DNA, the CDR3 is TGTGCCAGCAGCTTAGATGGGGCTCGACGTAACTATGGCTACACCTTC.

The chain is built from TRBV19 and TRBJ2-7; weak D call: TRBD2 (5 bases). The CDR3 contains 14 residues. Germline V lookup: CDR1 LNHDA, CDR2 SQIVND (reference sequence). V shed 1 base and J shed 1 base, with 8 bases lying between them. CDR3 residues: CASSIVGASYEQYF. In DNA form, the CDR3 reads TGTGCCAGTAGTATAGTGGGAGCTTCCTACGAGCAGTACTTC.

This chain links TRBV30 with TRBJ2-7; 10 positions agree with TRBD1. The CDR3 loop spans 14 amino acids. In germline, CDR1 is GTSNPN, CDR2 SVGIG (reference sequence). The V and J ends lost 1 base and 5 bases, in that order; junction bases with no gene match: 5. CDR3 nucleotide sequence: TGTGCCTGGAGTGCCACCGGGACAGGGGACGAGCAGTACTTC. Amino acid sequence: CAWSATGTGDEQYF. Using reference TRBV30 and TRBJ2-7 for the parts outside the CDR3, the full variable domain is SQTIHQWPATLVQPVGSPLSLECTVEGTSNPNLYWYRQAAGRGLQLLFYSVGIGQISSEVPQNLSASRPQDRQFILSSKKLLLSDSGFYLCAWSATGTGDEQYFGPGTRLTVT.

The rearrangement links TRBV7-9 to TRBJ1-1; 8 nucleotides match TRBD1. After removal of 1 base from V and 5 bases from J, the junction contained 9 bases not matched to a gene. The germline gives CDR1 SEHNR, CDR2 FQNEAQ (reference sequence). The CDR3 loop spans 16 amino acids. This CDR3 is CASSLGTGWTRTEAFF. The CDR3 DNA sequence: TGTGCCAGCAGCTTAGGGACAGGGTGGACACGGACTGAAGCTTTCTTT. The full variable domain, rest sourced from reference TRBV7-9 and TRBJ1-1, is DTGVSQNPRHKITKRGQNVTFRCDPISEHNRLYWYRQTLGQGPEFLTYFQNEAQLEKSRLLSDRFSAERPKGSFSTLEIQRTEQGDSAMYLCASSLGTGWTRTEAFFGQGTRLTVV.

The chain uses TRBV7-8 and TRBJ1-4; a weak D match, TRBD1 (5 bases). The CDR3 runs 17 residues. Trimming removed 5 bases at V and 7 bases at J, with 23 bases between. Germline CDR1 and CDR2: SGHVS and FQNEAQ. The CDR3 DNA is TGTGCCAGCAGCGGCGGGGCCAGGGAAGAAGTGGGTGAAAAACTGTTTTTT. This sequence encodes CASSGGAREEVGEKLFF.

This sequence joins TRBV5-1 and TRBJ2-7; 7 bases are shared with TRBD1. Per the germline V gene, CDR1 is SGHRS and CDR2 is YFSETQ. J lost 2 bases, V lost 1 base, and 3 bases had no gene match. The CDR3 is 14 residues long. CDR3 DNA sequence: TGCGCCAGCAGCTTGACAGGGGACCCCTACGAGCAGTACTTC. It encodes CASSLTGDPYEQYF.

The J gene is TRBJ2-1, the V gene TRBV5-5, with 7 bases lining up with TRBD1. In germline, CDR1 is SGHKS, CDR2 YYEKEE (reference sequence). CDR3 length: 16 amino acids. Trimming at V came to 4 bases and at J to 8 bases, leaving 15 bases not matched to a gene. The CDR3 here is CASSPSPTGIVDEQFF. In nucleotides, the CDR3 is TGTGCCAGCAGCCCGAGCCCGACAGGGATCGTGGATGAGCAGTTCTTC.

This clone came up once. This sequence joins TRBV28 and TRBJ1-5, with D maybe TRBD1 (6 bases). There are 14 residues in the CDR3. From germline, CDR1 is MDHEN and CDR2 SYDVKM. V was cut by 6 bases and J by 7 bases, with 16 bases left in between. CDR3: CASSKLTGRQPQHF. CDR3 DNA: TGTGCCAGCAGCAAGCTTACAGGGAGACAGCCCCAGCATTTT.

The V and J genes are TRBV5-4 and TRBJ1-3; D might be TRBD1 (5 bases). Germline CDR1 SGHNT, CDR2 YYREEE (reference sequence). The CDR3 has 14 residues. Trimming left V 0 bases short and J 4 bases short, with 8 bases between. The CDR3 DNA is TGTGCCAGCAGCTTGGCCGCAGGGGGAAACACCATATATTTT. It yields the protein CASSLAAGGNTIYF.

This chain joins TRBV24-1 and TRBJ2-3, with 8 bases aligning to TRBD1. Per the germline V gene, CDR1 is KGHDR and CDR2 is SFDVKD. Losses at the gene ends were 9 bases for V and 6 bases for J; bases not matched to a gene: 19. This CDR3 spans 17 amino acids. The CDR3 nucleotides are TGTGCCACCCTTCTATCCGGACAGGGCCAGAAGTGGGATACGCAGTATTTT. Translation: CATLLSGQGQKWDTQYF.

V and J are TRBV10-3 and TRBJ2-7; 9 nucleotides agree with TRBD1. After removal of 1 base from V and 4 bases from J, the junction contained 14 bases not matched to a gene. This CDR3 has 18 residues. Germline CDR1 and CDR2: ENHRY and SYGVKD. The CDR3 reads CAISEFTRTGTGSYEQYF. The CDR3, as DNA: TGTGCCATCAGTGAGTTCACACGCACCGGGACAGGGAGTTACGAGCAGTACTTC.

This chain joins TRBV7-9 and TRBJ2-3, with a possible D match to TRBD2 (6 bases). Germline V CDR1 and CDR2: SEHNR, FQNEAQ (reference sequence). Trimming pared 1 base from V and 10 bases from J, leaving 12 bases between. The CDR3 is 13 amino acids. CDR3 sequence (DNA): TGTGCCAGCAGCTTAGTGACTAGGGATGCGCAGTATTTT. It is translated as CASSLVTRDAQYF.